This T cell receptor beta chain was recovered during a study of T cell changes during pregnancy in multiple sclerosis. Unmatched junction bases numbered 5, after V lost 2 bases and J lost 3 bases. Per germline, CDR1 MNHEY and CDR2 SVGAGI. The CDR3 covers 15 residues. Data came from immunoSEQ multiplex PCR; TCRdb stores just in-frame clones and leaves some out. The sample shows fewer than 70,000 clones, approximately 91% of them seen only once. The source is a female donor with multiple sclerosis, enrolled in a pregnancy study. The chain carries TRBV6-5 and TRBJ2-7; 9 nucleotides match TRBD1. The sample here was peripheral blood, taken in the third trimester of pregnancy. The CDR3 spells CASSYAGQGHYEQYF. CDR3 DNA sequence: TGTGCCAGCAGTTACGCGGGACAGGGCCACTACGAGCAGTACTTC.